This T cell receptor (beta chain) is drawn from a study of T cell repertoires in cytomegalovirus infection. Study outcomes and limitations: It was HLA-C-restricted CMV-specific TCR beta clonotypes that dominated the response ex vivo. Public TCR beta family frequency separated CMV-and-HLA carriers, including in an independent cohort.

After removal of 2 bases from V and 5 bases from J, the junction contained 5 bases not matched to a gene. The CDR3 is 15 amino acids. The V gene's germline CDR1 is SGHNT and CDR2 YENEEA. This clonotype was recorded a few times. The antigen remains unidentified. TCRdb passed the reads through MiXCR, listing each CDR3 protein once. Of some 230,000 distinct CDR3 sequences in the sample, roughly 22% are singletons; the top ten hold around a sixth. J is TRBJ2-2 and V is TRBV11-3; 7 bases line up with TRBD1. Material: CD8+ T cells from PBMCs. The sequence was collected from a human donor in good health (CMV status not recorded). Some clones in this sample may be carry-over from other donors' samples. As DNA, the CDR3 is TGTGCCAGCAGCTTAATGACAGGGCGTACCGGGGAGCTGTTTTTT. Translation gives CASSLMTGRTGELFF. The full variable domain, with the rest looked up from reference TRBV11-3 and TRBJ2-2, is EAGVVQSPRYKIIEKKQPVAFWCNPISGHNTLYWYLQNLGQGPELLIRYENEEAVDDSQLPKDRFSAERLKGVDSTLKIQPAELGDSAVYLCASSLMTGRTGELFFGEGSRLTVL.